The clone carrying this T cell receptor beta chain was seen ten or more times. Antigen: not known. Quantitative 5'-RACE with molecular barcodes was used to make the TCR beta libraries. TCRdb fed the 5' RACE reads into MiXCR, producing one record per CDR3 protein. The sample includes about 150,000 distinct CDR3 sequences, roughly 44% seen only once; the top ten take nearly 15%. These data belong to a study of CD8 T cells in ankylosing spondylitis. Study outcomes and limitations: As for the disease-linked clones, they showed a CD8+ phenotype and occurred at relatively low frequencies in peripheral blood. Disease-linked clones reportedly showed significant enrichment in matched ankylosing spondylitis synovial fluid.

The sample taken for sequencing was synovial fluid, either unsorted or a sorted T cell fraction (not recorded which). The sequence was collected from a male donor with ankylosing spondylitis.

CDR3 residues: CASSPIGNEQYF. The CDR3 DNA sequence: TGCGCCAGCAGCCCCATTGGGAACGAGCAGTACTTC. The chain recombines TRBV5-1 with TRBJ2-7; D gene unclear. CDR3 size: 12 residues. The V end lost 4 bases, the J end lost 5 bases, and 10 bases lay between the germline ends. CDR1 is SGHRS and CDR2 is YFSETQ in the germline V gene.